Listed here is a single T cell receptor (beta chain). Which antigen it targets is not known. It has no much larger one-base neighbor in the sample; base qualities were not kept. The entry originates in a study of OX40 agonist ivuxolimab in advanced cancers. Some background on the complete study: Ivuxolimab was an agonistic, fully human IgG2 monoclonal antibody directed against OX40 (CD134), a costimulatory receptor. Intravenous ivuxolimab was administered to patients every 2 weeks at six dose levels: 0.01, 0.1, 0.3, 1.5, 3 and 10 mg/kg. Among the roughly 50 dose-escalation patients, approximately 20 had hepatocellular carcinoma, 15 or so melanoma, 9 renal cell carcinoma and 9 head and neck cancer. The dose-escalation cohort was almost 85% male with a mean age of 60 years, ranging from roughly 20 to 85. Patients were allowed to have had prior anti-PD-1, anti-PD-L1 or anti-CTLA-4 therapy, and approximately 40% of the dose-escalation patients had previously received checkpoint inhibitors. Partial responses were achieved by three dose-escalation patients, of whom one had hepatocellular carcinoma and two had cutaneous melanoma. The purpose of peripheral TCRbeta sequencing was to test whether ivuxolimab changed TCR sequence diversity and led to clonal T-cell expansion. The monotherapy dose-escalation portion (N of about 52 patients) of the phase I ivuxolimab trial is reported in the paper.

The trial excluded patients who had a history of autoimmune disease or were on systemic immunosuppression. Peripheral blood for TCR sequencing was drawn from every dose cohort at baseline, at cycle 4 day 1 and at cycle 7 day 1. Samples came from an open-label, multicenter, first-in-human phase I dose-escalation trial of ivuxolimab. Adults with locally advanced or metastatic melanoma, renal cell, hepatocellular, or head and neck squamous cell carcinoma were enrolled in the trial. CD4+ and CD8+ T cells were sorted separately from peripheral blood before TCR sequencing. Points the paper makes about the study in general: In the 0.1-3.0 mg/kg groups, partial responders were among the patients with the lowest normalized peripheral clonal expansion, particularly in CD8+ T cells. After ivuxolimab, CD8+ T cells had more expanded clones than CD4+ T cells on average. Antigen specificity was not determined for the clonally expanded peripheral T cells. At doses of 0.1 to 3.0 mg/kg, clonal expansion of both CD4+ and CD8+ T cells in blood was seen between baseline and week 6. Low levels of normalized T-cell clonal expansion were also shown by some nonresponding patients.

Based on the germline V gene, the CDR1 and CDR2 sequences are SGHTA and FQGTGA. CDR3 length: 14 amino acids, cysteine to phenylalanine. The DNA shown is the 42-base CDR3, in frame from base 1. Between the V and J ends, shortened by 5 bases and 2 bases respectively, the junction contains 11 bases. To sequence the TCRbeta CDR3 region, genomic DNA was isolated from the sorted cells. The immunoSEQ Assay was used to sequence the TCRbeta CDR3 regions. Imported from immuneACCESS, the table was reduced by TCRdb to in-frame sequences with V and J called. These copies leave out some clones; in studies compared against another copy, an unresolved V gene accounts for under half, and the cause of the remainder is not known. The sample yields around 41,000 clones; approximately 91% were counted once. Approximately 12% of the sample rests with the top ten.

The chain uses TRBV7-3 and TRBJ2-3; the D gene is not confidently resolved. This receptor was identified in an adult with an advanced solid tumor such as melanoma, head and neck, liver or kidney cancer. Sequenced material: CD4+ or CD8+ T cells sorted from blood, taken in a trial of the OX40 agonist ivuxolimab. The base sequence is TGTGCCAGCAGCCCCCTGTTACCCACAGATACGCAGTATTTT. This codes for CASSPLLPTDTQYF.